What follows are 6 T cell receptor beta chains derived from one specimen sequenced in a study of T cells in Graves' hyperthyroidism and ophthalmopathy. RNA transcripts yielded amplified TCR beta CDR3 regions. Carried out on the TCR CDR3, a first-round RT-PCR used the HTBI primer set. TCRdb re-analysed the multiplex PCR reads in MiXCR, keeping a single row per CDR3 protein. The data show 300,000 to 400,000 distinct CDR3 sequences, more than 11% seen once. The sequencing sample was made of blood. These receptors all stem from a woman under 40 with Graves' hyperthyroidism.

In this sample, this clonotype turned up many times. The rearrangement uses TRBV7-9 and TRBJ2-1, with 9 nucleotides matching TRBD2. Germline-derived CDR1 and CDR2 are SEHNR and FQNEAQ (reference sequence). This CDR3 region has 16 residues. The J segment lost 5 bases and the V segment lost 2 bases, leaving 7 bases of the junction unmatched. As DNA, the CDR3 is TGTGCCAGCAGCTTAACGCGGGGGGGAACACACAATGAGCAGTTCTTC. It translates to CASSLTRGGTHNEQFF.

This clonotype was picked up many times. The CDR3 coding sequence is TGTGCCAGCAGTAACATAAAATTAGCGGGTTTACAAGAGACCCAGTACTTC. Amino acid sequence: CASSNIKLAGLQETQYF. The chain uses TRBV27 and TRBJ2-5; 7 bases agree with TRBD2. CDR3 length: 17 amino acids. The junction had 14 bases not matched to a gene; V was cut back by 5 bases and J by 2 bases. Germline-derived CDR1 and CDR2 are MNHEY and SMNVEV (reference sequence).

Ten or more counts support this clonotype. V is TRBV2 and J is TRBJ1-1; D unresolved. There are 14 residues in the CDR3. The V and J ends lost 2 bases and 1 base respectively, with 8 bases between them. The germline V gene encodes CDR1 SNHLY and CDR2 FYNNEI. The CDR3, as DNA: TGTGCCAGCAGTGAACAGATTAAGAACACTGAAGCTTTCTTT. It codes for CASSEQIKNTEAFF. Full variable domain (outside the CDR3, taken from reference TRBV2 and TRBJ1-1): EPEVTQTPSHQVTQMGQEVILRCVPISNHLYFYWYRQILGQKVEFLVSFYNNEISEKSEIFDDQFSVERPDGSNFTLKIRSTKLEDSAMYFCASSEQIKNTEAFFGQGTRLTVV.

This clonotype was picked up many times. V and J are TRBV3-1 and TRBJ2-3; D gene unclear. Germline CDR1 reads LGHDT; CDR2 reads YNNKEL (reference sequence). Trimming removed 0 bases at V and 2 bases at J, with 12 bases between. The length of the CDR3 is 16 residues. For the CDR3, the DNA is TGTGCCAGCAGCCAAGATCGGAGTAGGGCCACAGATACGCAGTATTTT. This codes for CASSQDRSRATDTQYF.

This clonotype was seen repeatedly, ten times or more. The chain has TRBV28 and TRBJ1-2; D gene ambiguous. With 2 bases removed from V and 6 bases from J, the gap between germline ends came to 13 bases. Germline CDR1 MDHEN, CDR2 SYDVKM. The CDR3 runs to 14 residues. CDR3 sequence reads: CASSLTGGYHGYTF. CDR3 nucleotide sequence: TGTGCCAGCAGTTTAACCGGCGGATACCATGGCTACACCTTC.

Remarks on this clonotype: A read error may explain this, as a much larger clone is one base away. The gene calls are TRBV7-2 and TRBJ2-3; 8 bases align to TRBD1. CDR3 size: 14 residues. The V gene's germline CDR1 is SGHTA and CDR2 FQGNSA. For the CDR3, the DNA is TGTGCCAGCAGCCAAGACAGGGGTACAGATACGCGGTATTTT. Translating it yields CASSQDRGTDTRYF.